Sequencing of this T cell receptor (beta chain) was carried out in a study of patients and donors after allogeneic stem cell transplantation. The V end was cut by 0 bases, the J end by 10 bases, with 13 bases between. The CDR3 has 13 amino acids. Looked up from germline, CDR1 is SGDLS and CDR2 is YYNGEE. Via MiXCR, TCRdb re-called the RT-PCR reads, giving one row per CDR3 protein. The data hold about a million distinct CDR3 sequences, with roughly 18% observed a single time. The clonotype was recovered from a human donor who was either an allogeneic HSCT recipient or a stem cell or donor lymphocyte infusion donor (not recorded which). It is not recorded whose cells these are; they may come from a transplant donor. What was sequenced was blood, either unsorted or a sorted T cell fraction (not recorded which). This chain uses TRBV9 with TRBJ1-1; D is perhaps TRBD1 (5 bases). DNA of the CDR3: TGTGCCAGCAGCGTAGGTGACTTGAGGGGAGCTTTCTTT. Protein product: CASSVGDLRGAFF.